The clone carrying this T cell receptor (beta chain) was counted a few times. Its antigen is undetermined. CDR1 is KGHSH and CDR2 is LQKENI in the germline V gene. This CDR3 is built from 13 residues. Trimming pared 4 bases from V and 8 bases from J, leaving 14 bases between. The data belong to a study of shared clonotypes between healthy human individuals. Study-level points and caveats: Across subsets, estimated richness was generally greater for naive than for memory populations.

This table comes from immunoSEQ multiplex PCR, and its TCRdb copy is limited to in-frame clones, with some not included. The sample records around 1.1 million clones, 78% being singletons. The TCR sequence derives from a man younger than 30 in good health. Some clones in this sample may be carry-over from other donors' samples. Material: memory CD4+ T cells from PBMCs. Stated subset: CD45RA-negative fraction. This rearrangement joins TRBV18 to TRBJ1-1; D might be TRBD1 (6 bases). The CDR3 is CASSLTQGDEAFF. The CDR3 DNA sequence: TGTGCCAGCTCACTAACACAGGGTGACGAAGCTTTCTTT.